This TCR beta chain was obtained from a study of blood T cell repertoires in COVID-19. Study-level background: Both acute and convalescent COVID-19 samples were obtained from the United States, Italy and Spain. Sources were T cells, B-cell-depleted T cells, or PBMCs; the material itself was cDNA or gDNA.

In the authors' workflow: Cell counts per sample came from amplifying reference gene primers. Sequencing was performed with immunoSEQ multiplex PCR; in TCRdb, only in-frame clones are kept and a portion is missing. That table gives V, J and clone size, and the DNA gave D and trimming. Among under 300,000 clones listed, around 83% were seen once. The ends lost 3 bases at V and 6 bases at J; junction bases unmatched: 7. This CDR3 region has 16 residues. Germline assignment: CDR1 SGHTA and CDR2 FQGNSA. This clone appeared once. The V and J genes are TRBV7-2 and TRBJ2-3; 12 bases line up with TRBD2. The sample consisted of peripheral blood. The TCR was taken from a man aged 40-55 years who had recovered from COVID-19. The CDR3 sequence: CASSFLLAGGGDTQYF. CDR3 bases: TGTGCCAGCAGCTTCTTACTAGCGGGGGGCGGGGATACGCAGTATTTT. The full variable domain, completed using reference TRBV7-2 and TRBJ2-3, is GAGVSQSPSNKVTEKGKDVELRCDPISGHTALYWYRQSLGQGLEFLIYFQGNSAPDKSGLPSDRFSAERTGGSVSTLTIQRTQQEDSAVYLCASSFLLAGGGDTQYFGPGTRLTVL.